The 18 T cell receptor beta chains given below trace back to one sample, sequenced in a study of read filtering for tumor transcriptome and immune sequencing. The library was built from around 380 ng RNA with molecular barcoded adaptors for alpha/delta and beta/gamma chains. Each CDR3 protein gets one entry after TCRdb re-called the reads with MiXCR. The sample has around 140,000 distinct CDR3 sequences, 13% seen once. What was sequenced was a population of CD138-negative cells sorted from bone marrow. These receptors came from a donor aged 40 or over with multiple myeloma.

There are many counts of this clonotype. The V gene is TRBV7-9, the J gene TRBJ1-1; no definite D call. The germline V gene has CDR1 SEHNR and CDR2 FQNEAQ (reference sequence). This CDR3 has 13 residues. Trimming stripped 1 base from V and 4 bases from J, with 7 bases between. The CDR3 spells CASSLGSGTEAFF. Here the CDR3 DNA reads TGTGCCAGCAGCTTAGGGAGCGGCACTGAAGCTTTCTTT. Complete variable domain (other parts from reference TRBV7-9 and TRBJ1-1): DTGVSQNPRHKITKRGQNVTFRCDPISEHNRLYWYRQTLGQGPEFLTYFQNEAQLEKSRLLSDRFSAERPKGSFSTLEIQRTEQGDSAMYLCASSLGSGTEAFFGQGTRLTVV.

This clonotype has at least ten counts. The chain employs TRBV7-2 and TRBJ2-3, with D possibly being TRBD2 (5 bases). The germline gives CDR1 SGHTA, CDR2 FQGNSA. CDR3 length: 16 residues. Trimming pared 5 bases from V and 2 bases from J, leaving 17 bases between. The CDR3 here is CASSTFGGGYTDTQYF. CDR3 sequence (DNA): TGTGCCAGCAGCACTTTCGGAGGCGGCTACACAGATACGCAGTATTTT.

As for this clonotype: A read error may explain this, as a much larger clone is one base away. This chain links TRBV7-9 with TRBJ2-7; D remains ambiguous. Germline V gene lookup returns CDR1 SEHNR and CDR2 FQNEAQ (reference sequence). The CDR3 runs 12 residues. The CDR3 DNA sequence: TGTGCCAGCAGCGTAGCTTCCTCCGAGCAGTACTTC. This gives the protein CASSVASSEQYF.

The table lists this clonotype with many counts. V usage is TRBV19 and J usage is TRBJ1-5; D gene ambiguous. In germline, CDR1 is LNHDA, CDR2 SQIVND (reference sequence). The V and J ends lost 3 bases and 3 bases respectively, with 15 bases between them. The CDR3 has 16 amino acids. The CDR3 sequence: CASSISVTLLNQPQHF. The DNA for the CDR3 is TGTGCCAGTAGTATTTCGGTCACCCTCCTCAATCAGCCCCAGCATTTT.

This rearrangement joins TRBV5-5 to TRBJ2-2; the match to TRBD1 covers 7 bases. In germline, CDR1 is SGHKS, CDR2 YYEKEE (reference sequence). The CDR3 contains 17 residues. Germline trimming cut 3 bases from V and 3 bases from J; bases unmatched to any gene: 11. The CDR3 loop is CASSWGQTGRDTGELFF. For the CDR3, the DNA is TGTGCCAGCAGCTGGGGACAGACAGGGCGAGACACCGGGGAGCTGTTTTTT.

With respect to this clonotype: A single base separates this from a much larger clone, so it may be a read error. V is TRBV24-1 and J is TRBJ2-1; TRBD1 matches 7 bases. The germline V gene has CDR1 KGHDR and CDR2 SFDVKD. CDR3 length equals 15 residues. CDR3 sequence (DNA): TGTGCCACCAGTGGAAGGGGACAGAGATACAGTGAGCAGTTCTTC. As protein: CATSGRGQRYSEQFF.

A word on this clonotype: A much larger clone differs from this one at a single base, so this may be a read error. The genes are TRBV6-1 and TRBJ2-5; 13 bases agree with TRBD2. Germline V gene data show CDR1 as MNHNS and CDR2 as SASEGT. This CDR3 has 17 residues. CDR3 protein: CASSEELAGGPWETRYF. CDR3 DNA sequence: TGTGCCAGCAGTGAAGAACTAGCGGGAGGGCCGTGGGAGACCCGGTACTTC.

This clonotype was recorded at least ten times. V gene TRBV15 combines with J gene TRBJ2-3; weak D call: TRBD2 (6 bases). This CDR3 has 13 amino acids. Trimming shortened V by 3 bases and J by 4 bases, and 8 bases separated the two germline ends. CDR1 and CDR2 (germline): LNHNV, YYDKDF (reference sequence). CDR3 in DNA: TGTGCCACCAGCAGGTGGAGGGCAGATACGCAGTATTTT. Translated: CATSRWRADTQYF.

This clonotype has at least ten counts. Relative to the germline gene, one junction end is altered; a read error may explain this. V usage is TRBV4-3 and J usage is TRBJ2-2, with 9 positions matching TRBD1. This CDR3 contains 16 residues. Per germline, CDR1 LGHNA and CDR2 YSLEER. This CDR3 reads CSSSQDAGTGTGELFF. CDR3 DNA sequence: TGCTCCAGCAGCCAAGATGCCGGGACAGGGACCGGGGAGCTGTTTTTT.

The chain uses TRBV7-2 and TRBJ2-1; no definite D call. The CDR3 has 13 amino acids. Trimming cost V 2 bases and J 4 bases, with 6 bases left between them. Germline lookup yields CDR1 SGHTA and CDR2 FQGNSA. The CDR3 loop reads CASSLNVYNEQFF. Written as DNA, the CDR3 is TGTGCCAGCAGCTTAAACGTGTACAATGAGCAGTTCTTC.

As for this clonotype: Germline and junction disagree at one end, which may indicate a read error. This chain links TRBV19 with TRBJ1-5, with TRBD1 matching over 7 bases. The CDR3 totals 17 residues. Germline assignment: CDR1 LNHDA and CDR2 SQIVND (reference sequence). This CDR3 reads CACTRGAGGSRNQPQHF. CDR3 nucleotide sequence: TGTGCCTGTACCCGGGGGGCAGGGGGTAGTAGGAATCAGCCCCAACATTTT.

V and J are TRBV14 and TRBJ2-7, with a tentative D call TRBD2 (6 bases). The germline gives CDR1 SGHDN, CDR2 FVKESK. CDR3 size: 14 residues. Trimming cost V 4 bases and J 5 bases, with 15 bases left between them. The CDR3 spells CASSPDSTRDEQYF. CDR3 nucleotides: TGTGCCAGCAGCCCCGACTCGACTAGAGACGAGCAGTACTTC.

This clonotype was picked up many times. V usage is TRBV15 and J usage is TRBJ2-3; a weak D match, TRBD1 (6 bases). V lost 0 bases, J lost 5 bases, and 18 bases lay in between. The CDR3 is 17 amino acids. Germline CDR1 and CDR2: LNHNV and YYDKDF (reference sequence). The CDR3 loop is CATSRDLSGAGIDTQYF. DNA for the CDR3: TGTGCCACCAGCAGAGATTTATCAGGGGCTGGGATAGATACGCAGTATTTT.

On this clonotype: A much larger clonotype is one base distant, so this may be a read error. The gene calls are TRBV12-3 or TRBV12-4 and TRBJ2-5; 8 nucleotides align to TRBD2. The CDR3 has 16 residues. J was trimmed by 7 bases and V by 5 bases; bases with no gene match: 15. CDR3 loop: CASSLGLAPRRGTQYF. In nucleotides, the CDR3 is TGTGCCAGCAGTCTCGGACTAGCACCCCGCCGGGGGACCCAGTACTTC.

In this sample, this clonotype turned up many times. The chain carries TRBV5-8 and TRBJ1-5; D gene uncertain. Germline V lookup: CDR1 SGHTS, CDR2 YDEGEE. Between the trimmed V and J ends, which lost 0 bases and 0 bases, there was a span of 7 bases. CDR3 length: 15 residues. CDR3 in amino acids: CASSLEQYSNQPQHF. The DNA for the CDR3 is TGTGCCAGCAGCTTGGAACAGTATAGCAATCAGCCCCAGCATTTT.

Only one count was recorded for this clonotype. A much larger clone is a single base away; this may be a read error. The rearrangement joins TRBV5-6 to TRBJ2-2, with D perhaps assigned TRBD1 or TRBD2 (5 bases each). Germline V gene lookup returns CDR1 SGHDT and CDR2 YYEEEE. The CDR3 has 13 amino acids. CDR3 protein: CASNGAARGEPFF. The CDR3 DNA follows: TGTGCCAGCAACGGGGCAGCGCGAGGGGAGCCGTTTTTT.

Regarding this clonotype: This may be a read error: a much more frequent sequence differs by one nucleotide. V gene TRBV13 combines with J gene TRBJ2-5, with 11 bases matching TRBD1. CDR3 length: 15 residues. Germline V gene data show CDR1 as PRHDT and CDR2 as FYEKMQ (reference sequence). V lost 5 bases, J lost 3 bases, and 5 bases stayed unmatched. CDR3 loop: CASSTRDRGEETQYF. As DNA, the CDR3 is TGTGCCAGCAGCACTCGGGACAGGGGGGAAGAGACCCAGTACTTC.

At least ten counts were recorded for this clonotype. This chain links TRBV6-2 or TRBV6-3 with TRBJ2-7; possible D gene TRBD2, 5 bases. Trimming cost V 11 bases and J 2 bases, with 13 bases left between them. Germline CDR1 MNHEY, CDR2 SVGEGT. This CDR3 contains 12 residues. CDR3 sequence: CAVSSNAYEQYF. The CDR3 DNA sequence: TGTGCCGTGTCTAGCAATGCCTACGAGCAGTACTTC.